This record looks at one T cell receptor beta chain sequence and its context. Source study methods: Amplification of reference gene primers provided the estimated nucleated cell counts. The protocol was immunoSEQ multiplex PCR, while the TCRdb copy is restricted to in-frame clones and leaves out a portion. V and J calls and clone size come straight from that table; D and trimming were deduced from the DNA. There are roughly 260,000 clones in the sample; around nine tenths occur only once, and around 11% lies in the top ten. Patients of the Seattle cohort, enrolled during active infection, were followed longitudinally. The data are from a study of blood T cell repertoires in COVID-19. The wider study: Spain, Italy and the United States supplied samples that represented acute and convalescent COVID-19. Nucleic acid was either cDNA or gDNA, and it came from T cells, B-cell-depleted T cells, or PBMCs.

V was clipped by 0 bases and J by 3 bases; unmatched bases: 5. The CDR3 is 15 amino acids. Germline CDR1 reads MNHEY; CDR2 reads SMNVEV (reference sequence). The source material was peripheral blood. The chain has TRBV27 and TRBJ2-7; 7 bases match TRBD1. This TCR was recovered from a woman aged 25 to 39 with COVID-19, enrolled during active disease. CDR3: CASSLSRQGVYEQYF. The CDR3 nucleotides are TGTGCCAGCAGTTTATCCCGACAGGGAGTCTACGAGCAGTACTTC.